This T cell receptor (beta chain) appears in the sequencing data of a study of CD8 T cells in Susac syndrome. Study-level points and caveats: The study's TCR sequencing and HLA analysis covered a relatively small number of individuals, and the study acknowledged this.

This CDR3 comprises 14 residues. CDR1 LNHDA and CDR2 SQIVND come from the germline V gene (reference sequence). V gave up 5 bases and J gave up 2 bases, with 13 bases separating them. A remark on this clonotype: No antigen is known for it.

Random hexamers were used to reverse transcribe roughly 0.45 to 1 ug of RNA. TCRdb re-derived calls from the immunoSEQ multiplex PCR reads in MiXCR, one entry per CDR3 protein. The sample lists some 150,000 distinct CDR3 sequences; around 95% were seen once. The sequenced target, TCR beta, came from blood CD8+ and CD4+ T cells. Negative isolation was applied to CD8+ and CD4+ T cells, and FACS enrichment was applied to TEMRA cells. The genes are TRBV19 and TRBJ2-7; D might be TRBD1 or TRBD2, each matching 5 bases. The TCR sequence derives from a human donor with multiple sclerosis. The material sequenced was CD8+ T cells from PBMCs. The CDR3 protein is CASSEAGSPYEQYF. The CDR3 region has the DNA TGTGCCAGTAGTGAAGCAGGGAGCCCCTACGAGCAGTACTTC.